This is a list of T cell receptor beta chains from one sample in a study of T cells after posttransplantation cyclophosphamide. The table came from immunoSEQ multiplex PCR; TCRdb's copy has only in-frame clones and leaves some out. The sample gives about 50,000 clones, 90% to 95% of which show up once; 2.9% is in the top ten. Sequenced input: PBMCs. These receptors all stem from a woman in her 30s in good health and a related stem cell transplant donor. Both conserved end residues are part of each CDR3. A D gene is named only where the DNA matches it firmly. Clone size is shown for a subset of rows, as once, few, many or a class of expanded clone.

d_call: TRBD2
v_call: TRBV4-1
clone_size: NA
j_call: TRBJ2-1
cdr3_nt: TGCGCCAGCAGCCCCCCGGGGGGGGCGGGGCCCGCCTACAATGAGCAGTTCTTC
cdr3_aa: CASSPPGGAGPAYNEQFF

d_call: TRBD1
v_call: TRBV10-3
clone_size: NA
j_call: TRBJ2-2
cdr3_nt: TGTGCCATCAGGGCTGACAGGGCTACCGGGGAGCTGTTTTTT
cdr3_aa: CAIRADRATGELFF

d_call: TRBD1
v_call: TRBV5-1
clone_size: few
j_call: TRBJ1-2
cdr3_nt: TGCGCCAGCAGCTTGGGGACCGGGACAGATGGCTACACCTTC
cdr3_aa: CASSLGTGTDGYTF

d_call: NA
v_call: TRBV4-3
clone_size: NA
j_call: TRBJ2-6
cdr3_nt: TGCGCCAGCAGCCAAGGACAGGGAGGATACGGGGCCAACGTCCTGACTTTC
cdr3_aa: CASSQGQGGYGANVLTF

d_call: NA
v_call: TRBV2
clone_size: NA
j_call: TRBJ1-6
cdr3_nt: TGTGCCAGCAGCGTCTCCGGCTCCTATAATTCACCCCTCCACTTT
cdr3_aa: CASSVSGSYNSPLHF

d_call: NA
v_call: TRBV30
clone_size: NA
j_call: TRBJ1-1
cdr3_nt: TGTGCCTGGAGTGTAGTGGCCGGGAAAAGTGAAGCTTTCTTT
cdr3_aa: CAWSVVAGKSEAFF

d_call: TRBD1
v_call: TRBV5-1
clone_size: NA
j_call: TRBJ2-5
cdr3_nt: TGCGCCAGCAGTATACAGGGGGGCGGAGAGACCCAGTACTTC
cdr3_aa: CASSIQGGGETQYF

d_call: NA
v_call: TRBV7-8
clone_size: NA
j_call: TRBJ1-1
cdr3_nt: TGTGCCAGCAGCTTAGTCGGTAGAGCGTTCCGCGAAGCTTTCTTT
cdr3_aa: CASSLVGRAFREAFF

d_call: NA
v_call: TRBV9
clone_size: NA
j_call: TRBJ1-4
cdr3_nt: TGTGCCAGCAGCGTAGCTACCGGGTTGGGGGGTGAAAAACTGTTTTTT
cdr3_aa: CASSVATGLGGEKLFF

d_call: TRBD1
v_call: TRBV6-4
clone_size: NA
j_call: TRBJ2-1
cdr3_nt: TGTGCCAGCAGTGAGGACAGGGGTTCCTACAATGAGCAGTTCTTC
cdr3_aa: CASSEDRGSYNEQFF

d_call: NA
v_call: TRBV28
clone_size: NA
j_call: TRBJ1-1
cdr3_nt: TGTGCCAGCAGTTTAGCATCCAGGCGGAACACTGAAGCTTTCTTT
cdr3_aa: CASSLASRRNTEAFF

d_call: NA
v_call: TRBV21-1
clone_size: NA
j_call: TRBJ1-1
cdr3_nt: TGTGCCAGCAGCAAAGCGCTATCAGGACAGAGGATCAACACTGAAGCTTTCTTT
cdr3_aa: CASSKALSGQRINTEAFF

d_call: TRBD1
v_call: TRBV18
clone_size: few
j_call: TRBJ1-2
cdr3_nt: TGTGCCAGCTCACCCAGGCGGAGGACAGGGGACTTCTATGGCTACACCTTC
cdr3_aa: CASSPRRRTGDFYGYTF

d_call: TRBD1
v_call: TRBV19
clone_size: NA
j_call: TRBJ2-2
cdr3_nt: TGTGCCAGTAGCGACACAGGGGTTACCGGGGAGCTGTTTTTT
cdr3_aa: CASSDTGVTGELFF

d_call: TRBD1
v_call: TRBV27
clone_size: NA
j_call: TRBJ1-1
cdr3_nt: TGTGCCAGCAGTTATTACAGGGGGCGCGGGAACACTGAAGCTTTCTTT
cdr3_aa: CASSYYRGRGNTEAFF

d_call: TRBD1
v_call: TRBV4-1
clone_size: NA
j_call: TRBJ2-7
cdr3_nt: TGCGCCAGCAGCCAAGTATCGGGACAGGGTCTCTACGAGCAGTACTTC
cdr3_aa: CASSQVSGQGLYEQYF

d_call: TRBD1
v_call: TRBV9
clone_size: NA
j_call: TRBJ1-3
cdr3_nt: TGTGCCAGCAGCGCCCGACAGGGGGGCTCTGGAAACACCATATATTTT
cdr3_aa: CASSARQGGSGNTIYF

d_call: TRBD1
v_call: TRBV6-1
clone_size: NA
j_call: TRBJ2-1
cdr3_nt: TGTGCCAGCAGTGAGCAAGTCGGGACAGGGAACAATGAGCAGTTCTTC
cdr3_aa: CASSEQVGTGNNEQFF

d_call: NA
v_call: TRBV5-5
clone_size: NA
j_call: TRBJ2-6
cdr3_nt: TGTGCCAGCAGCTTGGGTGTGAGAGCCTGGGCCAACGTCCTGACTTTC
cdr3_aa: CASSLGVRAWANVLTF

d_call: NA
v_call: TRBV7-2
clone_size: NA
j_call: TRBJ1-6
cdr3_nt: TGTGCCAGCAGCTTAAGTCCAGGTTCTAATTCACCCCTCCACTTT
cdr3_aa: CASSLSPGSNSPLHF

d_call: TRBD1
v_call: TRBV7-2
clone_size: NA
j_call: TRBJ1-1
cdr3_nt: TGTGCCAGCAGCGGACAGGGGAGTACTGAAGCTTTCTTT
cdr3_aa: CASSGQGSTEAFF

d_call: TRBD1
v_call: TRBV2
clone_size: NA
j_call: TRBJ2-5
cdr3_nt: TGTGCCAGCAGTAGGACGGGACAGGGGTACGAGACCCAGTACTTC
cdr3_aa: CASSRTGQGYETQYF

d_call: TRBD1
v_call: TRBV4-2
clone_size: NA
j_call: TRBJ1-4
cdr3_nt: TGTGCCAGCAGCCGAGGGGACAGGGATAATGAAAAACTGTTTTTT
cdr3_aa: CASSRGDRDNEKLFF

d_call: TRBD2
v_call: TRBV4-2
clone_size: NA
j_call: TRBJ2-1
cdr3_nt: TGTGCCAGCAGCCAAGTAGGAAGGACTAGCGGGGGGGACAATGAGCAGTTCTTC
cdr3_aa: CASSQVGRTSGGDNEQFF

d_call: TRBD2
v_call: TRBV7-9
clone_size: NA
j_call: TRBJ2-3
cdr3_nt: TGTGCCAGCAGCCCACCCATAAGAGCTAGCGGGCGCACAGATACGCAGTATTTT
cdr3_aa: CASSPPIRASGRTDTQYF

d_call: TRBD1
v_call: TRBV7-2
clone_size: NA
j_call: TRBJ1-2
cdr3_nt: TGTGCCAGCAGCTTTACTAGCACAGGGGTGAGCGGCTACACCTTC
cdr3_aa: CASSFTSTGVSGYTF

d_call: TRBD1
v_call: TRBV6-4
clone_size: NA
j_call: TRBJ1-6
cdr3_nt: TGTGCCAGCAGCCATACAGGGGGCGCGCAGAATTCACCCCTCCACTTT
cdr3_aa: CASSHTGGAQNSPLHF

d_call: NA
v_call: TRBV6-6
clone_size: NA
j_call: TRBJ2-3
cdr3_nt: TGTGCCAGCAGTTACCGTAGCGCGGGCACAGATACGCAGTATTTT
cdr3_aa: CASSYRSAGTDTQYF

d_call: TRBD1
v_call: TRBV5-6
clone_size: NA
j_call: TRBJ2-7
cdr3_nt: TGTGCCAGCAGCCCCGATTTAGACAGGGCCTACGAGCAGTACTTC
cdr3_aa: CASSPDLDRAYEQYF

d_call: NA
v_call: TRBV11-2
clone_size: NA
j_call: TRBJ1-1
cdr3_nt: TGTGCCAGCAGCTTAAACTTGCCCTCGAACACTGAAGCTTTCTTT
cdr3_aa: CASSLNLPSNTEAFF

d_call: NA
v_call: TRBV4-3
clone_size: NA
j_call: TRBJ2-3
cdr3_nt: TGCGCCAGCAGCCAAGATTTTCAAGCCCCGAAACAGAACTCAGATACGCAGTATTTT
cdr3_aa: CASSQDFQAPKQNSDTQYF

d_call: TRBD1
v_call: TRBV4-3
clone_size: NA
j_call: TRBJ2-3
cdr3_nt: TGCGCCAGCAGCCAAACGGGGACAGGGCTCTGGGTAGCAGATACGCAGTATTTT
cdr3_aa: CASSQTGTGLWVADTQYF

d_call: NA
v_call: TRBV11-1
clone_size: NA
j_call: TRBJ1-2
cdr3_nt: TGTGCCAGCAGGGCACAGGGAAGGCATGGCTACACCTTC
cdr3_aa: CASRAQGRHGYTF

d_call: NA
v_call: TRBV6-1
clone_size: NA
j_call: TRBJ1-1
cdr3_nt: TGTGCCAGCAGTGAAACAGGGCTGGGTTCCATCTTT
cdr3_aa: CASSETGLGSIF

d_call: TRBD1
v_call: TRBV7-3
clone_size: NA
j_call: TRBJ1-1
cdr3_nt: TGTGCCAGCAGATCGACAGGGGGGCGAGCTTTCTTT
cdr3_aa: CASRSTGGRAFF

d_call: TRBD2
v_call: TRBV4-2
clone_size: NA
j_call: TRBJ2-3
cdr3_nt: TGTGCCAGCAGCCAAGGGCTAGCGGGGGAGAGCACAGATACGCAGTATTTT
cdr3_aa: CASSQGLAGESTDTQYF

d_call: TRBD2
v_call: TRBV5-1
clone_size: NA
j_call: TRBJ2-3
cdr3_nt: TGCGCCAGCAGCCCCAAACCGACTAGCGGGGGACACACAGATACGCAGTATTTT
cdr3_aa: CASSPKPTSGGHTDTQYF

d_call: NA
v_call: TRBV19
clone_size: NA
j_call: TRBJ1-3
cdr3_nt: TGTGCCAGTACAACAGGACACATCTCTGGAAACACCATATATTTT
cdr3_aa: CASTTGHISGNTIYF

d_call: TRBD1
v_call: TRBV28
clone_size: NA
j_call: TRBJ2-3
cdr3_nt: TGTGCCAGTTCACAGGGGGCGGAAGATACGCAGTATTTT
cdr3_aa: CASSQGAEDTQYF

d_call: NA
v_call: TRBV7-7
clone_size: NA
j_call: TRBJ2-2
cdr3_nt: TGTGCCAGCAGCCAGGGTCCGGGGAACACCGGGGAGCTGTTTTTT
cdr3_aa: CASSQGPGNTGELFF

d_call: NA
v_call: TRBV7-7
clone_size: NA
j_call: TRBJ2-5
cdr3_nt: TGTGCCAGCAGCCAACTGACTGCGGGTGAGACCCAGTACTTC
cdr3_aa: CASSQLTAGETQYF

d_call: TRBD1
v_call: TRBV14
clone_size: NA
j_call: TRBJ1-1
cdr3_nt: TGTGCCAGCAGCCCGATACAGGGGGCAAGGACTGAAGCTTTCTTT
cdr3_aa: CASSPIQGARTEAFF

d_call: TRBD1
v_call: TRBV4-1
clone_size: NA
j_call: TRBJ1-3
cdr3_nt: TGCGCCAGCAGACAGGGGATAGGCAGAGAAAACACCATATATTTT
cdr3_aa: CASRQGIGRENTIYF